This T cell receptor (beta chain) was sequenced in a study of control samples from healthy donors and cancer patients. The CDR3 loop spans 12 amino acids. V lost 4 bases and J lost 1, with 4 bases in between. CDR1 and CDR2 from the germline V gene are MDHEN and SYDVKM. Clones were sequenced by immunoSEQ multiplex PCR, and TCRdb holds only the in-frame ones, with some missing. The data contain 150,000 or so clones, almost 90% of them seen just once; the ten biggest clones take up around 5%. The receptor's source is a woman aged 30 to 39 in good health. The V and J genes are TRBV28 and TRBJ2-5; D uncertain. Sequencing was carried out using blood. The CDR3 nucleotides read TGTGCCAGCAGTTCGTTCCAAGAGACCCAGTACTTC. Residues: CASSSFQETQYF.